This T cell receptor (beta chain) was sequenced during a study of T cells in Graves' hyperthyroidism and ophthalmopathy. This clonotype was seen at least ten times. From germline, CDR1 is SGHRS and CDR2 YFSETQ. This CDR3 spans 15 amino acids. V was clipped by 1 base and J by 2 bases, with 10 bases between them. Amplification of TCR beta CDR3 regions used RNA as the template. HTBI primers were used for first-round RT-PCR of the TCR CDR3. TCRdb processed the multiplex PCR reads anew with MiXCR; each CDR3 protein has one entry. This sample has 640,000 or so distinct CDR3 sequences; 14% occur once, and the top ten carry less than 9%.

The chain links TRBV5-1 to TRBJ2-1; perhaps D is TRBD1 or TRBD2 (5 bases each). This clonotype was obtained from a woman between 18 and 30 years old with Graves' ophthalmopathy. What was sequenced was blood. The CDR3 loop is CASSLFGDPYNEQFF. In DNA form, the CDR3 reads TGCGCCAGCAGCTTGTTCGGGGACCCCTACAATGAGCAGTTCTTC.